A single sample is the source of the 27 T cell receptor beta chains below, sequenced in a study of shared clonotypes between healthy human individuals. Produced via immunoSEQ multiplex PCR; TCRdb's table is partial and in-frame only. The table has over a million clones, about 76% seen once; the top ten hold approximately 1.5%. The sample consisted of memory CD4+ T cells sorted from blood. The subset: CD45RA-negative fraction. These receptors came from a man aged 18 to 30 in good health.

V is TRBV9 and J is TRBJ1-5, with a weak D call TRBD1 (5 bases). The germline V and J ends were trimmed by 0 bases and 5 bases, with 9 bases remaining between them. This CDR3 is built from 14 residues. Per the germline V gene, CDR1 is SGDLS and CDR2 is YYNGEE. The CDR3: CASSVEGRDQPQHF. The CDR3 coding sequence is TGTGCCAGCAGCGTAGAGGGGCGGGATCAGCCCCAGCATTTT.

This rearrangement joins TRBV5-4 to TRBJ1-1; D is possibly TRBD1 (6 bases). Germline V gives CDR1 SGHNT, CDR2 YYREEE (reference sequence). The CDR3 runs to 14 residues. The V gene lost 3 bases and the J gene lost 5 bases, with 14 bases spanning the gap. CDR3 DNA: TGTGCCAGCAGCTGGAGGGGGGGAGGGACTGAAGCTTTCTTT. It translates to CASSWRGGGTEAFF.

CDR3 coding DNA: TGTGCCAGCTCACAAAGAGACGCAAGCTCTGGAAACACCATATATTTT. Amino acids: CASSQRDASSGNTIYF. The chain is built from TRBV18 and TRBJ1-3; D not certain. In germline, CDR1 is KGHSH, CDR2 LQKENI. V was pared by 4 bases and J by 0 bases, with 13 bases between. The CDR3 is made up of 16 amino acids.

On this clone itself: Only one base separates this from a far larger clonotype, so it likely reflects a read error. The identical CDR3 is also encoded by other nucleotide sequences in the sample. The rearrangement uses TRBV10-1 and TRBJ1-1; D uncertain. Germline V gene data show CDR1 as WNHNN and CDR2 as SYGVQD (reference sequence). The V gene lost 2 bases and the J gene lost 0 bases, with 4 bases spanning the gap. This CDR3 is 13 amino acids long. For the CDR3, the DNA is TGCGCCAGCAGTGAGAACATGAACACTGAAGCTTTCTTT. Protein: CASSENMNTEAFF.

This clone was detected only a few times. The chain combines TRBV19 with TRBJ2-7, with D unresolved. V was trimmed by 5 bases and J by 2 bases, leaving 13 bases between them. Germline CDR1 and CDR2: LNHDA and SQIVND (reference sequence). The CDR3 has 14 residues. CDR3: CASSPVGITYEQYF. The CDR3 coding sequence is TGTGCCAGTAGTCCTGTGGGGATTACCTACGAGCAGTACTTC.

The rearrangement links TRBV7-8 to TRBJ2-2; unclear D gene. The germline V gene encodes CDR1 SGHVS and CDR2 FQNEAQ. V gave up 1 base and J gave up 0 bases, with 6 bases separating them. This CDR3 comprises 15 residues. In DNA, the CDR3 is TGTGCCAGCAGCTTAGACTATACGAACACCGGGGAGCTGTTTTTT. This translates into CASSLDYTNTGELFF.

Comments on this clone: Other DNA sequences in this sample translate to the same CDR3. The chain has TRBV5-1 and TRBJ2-7, with D possibly being TRBD2 (6 bases). Trimming removed 0 bases from V and 2 bases from J, with 9 bases in between. The CDR3 spans 14 residues. Germline loops: CDR1 SGHRS, CDR2 YFSETQ. The DNA of the CDR3 is TGCGCCAGCAGCTTGGGGGACTCTGCCTACGAGCAGTACTTC. Amino acid sequence: CASSLGDSAYEQYF. The whole variable domain, remainder taken from reference TRBV5-1 and TRBJ2-7, is KAGVTQTPRYLIKTRGQQVTLSCSPISGHRSVSWYQQTPGQGLQFLFEYFSETQRNKGNFPGRFSGRQFSNSRSEMNVSTLELGDSALYLCASSLGDSAYEQYFGPGTRLTVT.

The chain couples TRBV7-9 to TRBJ2-3; TRBD1 agrees at 11 bases. Germline assignment: CDR1 SEHNR and CDR2 FQNEAQ (reference sequence). The CDR3 is 11 residues long. The V segment lost 8 bases and the J segment 8 bases; nucleotides outside the gene matches: 0. CDR3 amino acids: CASGTGGTQYF. Here the CDR3 DNA reads TGTGCCAGCGGGACAGGGGGTACGCAGTATTTT.

The V and J genes are TRBV7-2 and TRBJ2-3, with TRBD2 matching over 7 bases. Germline assignment: CDR1 SGHTA and CDR2 FQGNSA. J gave up 6 bases and V 4 bases, and 4 bases lay outside the gene matches. This CDR3 has 13 amino acids. CDR3 in amino acids: CASSSGGGDTQYF. CDR3 coding DNA: TGTGCCAGCAGCTCGGGGGGAGGGGATACGCAGTATTTT. Together with reference TRBV7-2 and TRBJ2-3, the CDR3 gives the full variable domain: GAGVSQSPSNKVTEKGKDVELRCDPISGHTALYWYRQSLGQGLEFLIYFQGNSAPDKSGLPSDRFSAERTGGSVSTLTIQRTQQEDSAVYLCASSSGGGDTQYFGPGTRLTVL.

Only a few counts were recorded for this clone. The CDR3 reads CASSGPGQVTEAYGYTF. The CDR3, as DNA: TGTGCCAGCAGTGGGCCGGGACAGGTGACCGAGGCCTATGGCTACACCTTC. The genes are TRBV6-1 and TRBJ1-2, with 8 bases fitting TRBD1. The CDR3 length is 17 residues. After removal of 4 bases from V and 4 bases from J, the junction contained 14 bases not matched to a gene. CDR1 and CDR2 from the germline V gene are MNHNS and SASEGT.

This rearrangement joins TRBV7-2 to TRBJ2-7; TRBD2 matches 9 bases. The CDR3 spans 14 residues. Per the germline V gene, CDR1 is SGHTA and CDR2 is FQGNSA. After removal of 5 bases from V and 3 bases from J, the junction contained 5 bases not matched to a gene. The CDR3 DNA sequence: TGTGCCAGCAGCCCCCGACTAGCGGACTACGAGCAGTACTTC. It yields the protein CASSPRLADYEQYF.

The genes are TRBV6-1 and TRBJ2-7; 7 bases line up with TRBD1. With 4 bases clipped from V and 0 bases from J, the junction kept 15 bases outside the gene matches. The CDR3 contains 18 residues. Germline V lookup: CDR1 MNHNS, CDR2 SASEGT. The CDR3 DNA follows: TGTGCCAGCAGTGTCCGCATCCCGGGACAGTCGAGCTCCTACGAGCAGTACTTC. This sequence encodes CASSVRIPGQSSSYEQYF.

This chain uses TRBV9 with TRBJ1-6; unclear D gene. V lost 3 bases and J lost 9, with 13 bases in between. Per germline, CDR1 SGDLS and CDR2 YYNGEE. CDR3 length: 14 amino acids. CDR3 nucleotide sequence: TGTGCCAGCAGCGGGTCTAAGGGAGGTTCACCCCTCCACTTT. It specifies CASSGSKGGSPLHF.

J is TRBJ1-1 and V is TRBV14; no clear D. Germline CDR1 and CDR2: SGHDN and FVKESK. Trimming stripped 5 bases from V and 4 bases from J, with 8 bases between. This CDR3 has 12 residues. CDR3 bases: TGTGCCAGCAGCGAAAGGCCCACTGAAGCTTTCTTT. It translates to CASSERPTEAFF.

The DNA of the CDR3 is TGTGCCAGCAGCGTACAGGGGGCAACGGAGCCCCAGCATTTT. Amino acid sequence: CASSVQGATEPQHF. The chain has TRBV7-9 and TRBJ1-5; 9 positions agree with TRBD1. Germline V gene data show CDR1 as SEHNR and CDR2 as FQNEAQ (reference sequence). V was pared by 5 bases and J by 8 bases, with 7 bases of the junction left unmatched. CDR3 length: 14 amino acids.

This clone was counted many times. V is TRBV5-1 and J is TRBJ1-6; D might be TRBD1 (6 bases). This CDR3 is built from 14 residues. With 4 bases removed from V and 9 bases from J, the gap between germline ends came to 14 bases. The germline V gene encodes CDR1 SGHRS and CDR2 YFSETQ. The CDR3, as DNA: TGCGCCAGCAGCGCAGAGGGGGTAGTTTCACCCCTCCACTTT. Protein product: CASSAEGVVSPLHF.

The CDR3 reads CASSAGRTGVDTQYF. As DNA, the CDR3 is TGTGCCAGCAGCGCTGGGCGGACAGGCGTGGATACGCAGTATTTT. V usage is TRBV13 and J usage is TRBJ2-3, with TRBD1 matching 7 bases. The V gene end was trimmed by 5 bases and the J gene end by 6 bases; junction bases not matched to a gene: 11. Looked up from germline, CDR1 is PRHDT and CDR2 is FYEKMQ (reference sequence). The CDR3 has 15 amino acids.

There are a few counts of this clone. In DNA form, the CDR3 reads TGCGCCAGCAGCTTGGCCCCGGACAGGGGCTATGGCTACACCTTC. Amino acids: CASSLAPDRGYGYTF. The V gene is TRBV5-1, the J gene TRBJ1-2, with TRBD1 identical over 9 bases. The ends lost 0 bases at V and 4 bases at J; junction bases unmatched: 4. The CDR3 is made up of 15 amino acids. Germline lookup yields CDR1 SGHRS and CDR2 YFSETQ.

About this clone: This may arise from a read error, as a much more abundant clone is one base away. Other nucleotide sequences from this sample produce the same CDR3. The rearrangement uses TRBV5-1 and TRBJ1-1; D gene ambiguous. CDR3 size: 13 residues. Deletions cut 0 bases from V and 1 base from J, with 4 bases between. Germline V CDR1 and CDR2: SGHRS, YFSETQ. The CDR3, as DNA: TGCGCCAGCAGCTTGGGAAGGAACACTGAAGCTTTCTTT. Translated: CASSLGRNTEAFF.

The chain carries TRBV5-5 and TRBJ1-6; maybe TRBD1 (6 bases). The CDR3 covers 14 residues. Trimming cost V 2 bases and J 7 bases, with 10 bases left between them. CDR1 and CDR2 from the germline V gene are SGHKS and YYEKEE (reference sequence). In nucleotides, the CDR3 is TGTGCCAGCAGCTTTGGACAGTGGAATTCACCCCTCCACTTT. This sequence encodes CASSFGQWNSPLHF.

As concerns this clone: Mismatch with germline at one junction end may stem from a read error. The sample has other DNA sequences that encode this CDR3 too. The CDR3 reads CASSVGVSGNTIYF. CDR3 sequence (DNA): TGTGCCAGCAGTGTAGGAGTTTCTGGAAACACCATATATTTT. This sequence joins TRBV9 and TRBJ1-3, with D uncertain. Germline V lookup: CDR1 SGDLS, CDR2 YYNGEE. This CDR3 comprises 14 residues. The full variable domain, with the rest looked up from reference TRBV9 and TRBJ1-3, is DSGVTQTPKHLITATGQRVTLRCSPRSGDLSVYWYQQSLDQGLQFLIQYYNGEERAKGNILERFSAQQFPDLHSELNLSSLELGDSALYFCASSVGVSGNTIYFGEGSWLTVV.

V gene TRBV7-3 combines with J gene TRBJ2-7, with D unclear. This CDR3 region has 13 residues. CDR1 is SGHTA and CDR2 is FQGTGA in the germline V gene. V was trimmed by 2 bases and J by 4 bases, leaving 9 bases between them. The CDR3: CASSLQYGYEQYF. DNA of the CDR3: TGTGCCAGCAGCTTACAGTACGGGTACGAGCAGTACTTC.

This clone appeared a few times. The J gene is TRBJ1-1, the V gene TRBV4-2, with D possibly matching TRBD1 (5 bases). The CDR3 has 12 residues. Germline loops: CDR1 LGHNA, CDR2 YNFKEQ. V gave up 3 bases and J gave up 8 bases, with 10 bases separating them. CDR3 sequence (DNA): TGTGCCAGCAGCCATCCAGGGAGAGAAGCTTTCTTT. The encoded protein is CASSHPGREAFF.

The V gene is TRBV11-2, the J gene TRBJ2-4, with 11 nucleotides matching TRBD2. CDR3 size: 15 residues. V trimming: 0 bases; J trimming: 9 bases; junction bases outside the gene matches: 4. CDR1 is SGHAT and CDR2 is FQNNGV in the germline V gene. The DNA for the CDR3 is TGTGCCAGCAGCTTAGACACTAGCGGGGGAATCATTCAGTACTTC. It yields the protein CASSLDTSGGIIQYF.

The CDR3 sequence is CAISGGTSAAYTDTQYF. In DNA, the CDR3 is TGTGCCATCAGTGGAGGGACTAGCGCTGCTTACACAGATACGCAGTATTTT. The V call is TRBV10-3, the J call TRBJ2-3, with 10 bases that match TRBD2. J lost 2 bases, V lost 4 bases, and 9 bases had no gene match. Germline loops: CDR1 ENHRY, CDR2 SYGVKD. The CDR3 spans 17 residues.

The V call is TRBV12-5, the J call TRBJ2-1; 7 bases are shared with TRBD1. Germline V gene lookup returns CDR1 LGHNT and CDR2 FRNRAP. V lost 5 bases to trimming and J lost 2 bases; unmatched junction nucleotides: 9. The CDR3 spans 16 residues. The CDR3 here is CASGPMDRKPYNEQFF. Written as DNA, the CDR3 is TGTGCTAGTGGTCCTATGGACAGGAAGCCCTACAATGAGCAGTTCTTC. The variable domain in full, with the rest retrieved from reference TRBV12-5 and TRBJ2-1, is DARVTQTPRHKVTEMGQEVTMRCQPILGHNTVFWYRQTMMQGLELLAYFRNRAPLDDSGMPKDRFSAEMPDATLATLKIQPSEPRDSAVYFCASGPMDRKPYNEQFFGPGTRLTVL.

This rearrangement joins TRBV7-9 to TRBJ1-2; D call uncertain. V dropped 5 bases and J dropped 7 bases, with 20 bases sitting between them. CDR3 length: 15 residues. The germline CDR1 and CDR2 sequences are SEHNR and FQNEAQ (reference sequence). Here the CDR3 DNA reads TGTGCCAGCAGCCTATCTGCAGGCAAAGGCGGTGGCTACACCTTC. It codes for CASSLSAGKGGGYTF. Variable domain in full (rest from reference TRBV7-9 and TRBJ1-2): DTGVSQNPRHKITKRGQNVTFRCDPISEHNRLYWYRQTLGQGPEFLTYFQNEAQLEKSRLLSDRFSAERPKGSFSTLEIQRTEQGDSAMYLCASSLSAGKGGGYTFGSGTRLTVV.